One and the same sample provided the 27 T cell receptor beta chains below, sequenced in a study of OX40 agonist ivuxolimab in advanced cancers. This table comes from immunoSEQ multiplex PCR, and its TCRdb copy is limited to in-frame clones, with some not included. The table lists 99,000 or so clones, around nine tenths of them singletons, with 0.31% in the top ten. Sequenced here: CD4+ or CD8+ T cells sorted from blood, sampled in a trial of the OX40 agonist ivuxolimab. The receptors derive from an adult with an advanced solid tumor such as melanoma, head and neck, liver or kidney cancer.

The V gene is TRBV28, the J gene TRBJ2-7; 8 nucleotides match TRBD1. This CDR3 has 16 amino acids. The germline V gene encodes CDR1 MDHEN and CDR2 SYDVKM. The J segment lost 0 bases and the V segment lost 4 bases, leaving 8 bases of the junction unmatched. CDR3 protein: CASSSPNRGASYEQYF. DNA of the CDR3: TGTGCCAGCAGTTCACCCAACAGGGGGGCCTCCTACGAGCAGTACTTC.

In this sample, this clone turned up once. Different DNA sequences within this sample yield the same CDR3. The chain has TRBV18 and TRBJ2-1; D gene ambiguous. From germline, CDR1 is KGHSH and CDR2 LQKENI. V was trimmed by 1 base and J by 7 bases, leaving 5 bases between them. This CDR3 has 12 amino acids. DNA of the CDR3: TGTGCCAGCTCACCACTAGGGAATGAGCAGTTCTTC. This encodes CASSPLGNEQFF.

The chain employs TRBV4-1 and TRBJ2-5, with TRBD2 as a possible D gene (6 bases). This CDR3 region has 15 residues. The germline V gene encodes CDR1 MGHRA and CDR2 YSYEKL. The V end lost 2 bases, the J end lost 5 bases, and 15 bases lay between the germline ends. This CDR3 reads CASSQPGTLGETQYF. DNA of the CDR3: TGCGCCAGCAGCCAACCCGGGACTTTAGGGGAGACCCAGTACTTC.

The chain couples TRBV11-1 to TRBJ2-5, with D perhaps matching TRBD2 (5 bases). The CDR3 spans 15 residues. V was pared by 6 bases and J by 1 base, with 15 bases between. CDR1 is SGHAT and CDR2 is FQDESV in the germline V gene (reference sequence). The CDR3 here is CASSSTAGLQETQYF. The CDR3 DNA reads TGTGCCAGCAGTTCTACTGCCGGACTCCAAGAGACCCAGTACTTC.

This clone was observed a few times. The genes are TRBV7-9 and TRBJ2-7; D is possibly TRBD1 (6 bases). CDR3 length equals 11 residues. Germline V gives CDR1 SEHNR, CDR2 FQNEAQ (reference sequence). The V end lost 4 bases, the J end lost 5 bases, and 6 bases lay between the germline ends. Here the CDR3 reads CASSSGDEQYF. The CDR3 nucleotides are TGTGCCAGCAGCTCAGGGGACGAGCAGTACTTC.

In this sample, this clone turned up once. The rearrangement links TRBV11-3 to TRBJ2-7, with 8 bases that match TRBD1. Germline CDR1 reads SGHNT; CDR2 reads YENEEA. The trim removed 8 bases at V and 2 bases at J, leaving 5 bases unmatched. The CDR3 is 13 residues long. CDR3 sequence reads: CASGKTGAYEQYF. The CDR3 coding sequence is TGTGCCAGCGGAAAGACAGGGGCCTACGAGCAGTACTTC.

This clone was picked up one time. The V and J genes are TRBV11-1 and TRBJ2-7, with D tentatively TRBD2 (5 bases). CDR3 length equals 15 residues. Germline CDR1 reads SGHAT; CDR2 reads FQDESV (reference sequence). Trimming took off 5 bases at V and 2 bases at J, with 16 bases between the two ends. DNA for the CDR3: TGTGCCAGCAGCCGGACGGACTTTCGAACCTACGAGCAGTACTTC. It specifies CASSRTDFRTYEQYF.

Comment on this clone: Sequence at one end of the junction differs from germline and may be a read error. This specimen includes other DNA sequences encoding the same CDR3. V usage is TRBV10-1 and J usage is TRBJ1-1; D not resolved. Germline values: CDR1 WNHNN, CDR2 SYGVQD (reference sequence). The CDR3 runs 15 residues. The CDR3 spells CASSDGGPLNAEAFF. For the CDR3, the DNA is TGCGCCAGCAGTGATGGAGGGCCTCTGAACGCTGAAGCTTTCTTT.

J is TRBJ1-2 and V is TRBV28; D gene uncertain. The V and J ends lost 6 bases and 4 bases respectively, with 9 bases between them. This CDR3 region has 12 residues. CDR1 is MDHEN and CDR2 is SYDVKM in the germline V gene. The CDR3 reads CASSPGIYGYTF. CDR3 DNA: TGTGCCAGCAGCCCAGGCATCTATGGCTACACCTTC.

V and J are TRBV4-1 and TRBJ2-7; 10 bases are a match to TRBD2. Germline V gene lookup returns CDR1 MGHRA and CDR2 YSYEKL. V trimming: 4 bases; J trimming: 2 bases; junction bases outside the gene matches: 5. This CDR3 is built from 15 residues. CDR3 sequence reads: CASSLRTSGAYEQYF. The CDR3 DNA is TGCGCCAGCAGCCTCCGGACTAGCGGTGCCTACGAGCAGTACTTC.

This chain connects TRBV7-2 to TRBJ2-5, with 9 positions matching TRBD2. J was trimmed by 5 bases and V by 6 bases; bases with no gene match: 13. The CDR3 is made up of 16 amino acids. Germline CDR1 SGHTA, CDR2 FQGNSA. The CDR3, as DNA: TGTGCCAGCAGACTTAGCGGGGGCCCCCGGGGTGAGACCCAGTACTTC. It codes for CASRLSGGPRGETQYF.

The rearrangement uses TRBV30 and TRBJ2-1; maybe TRBD1 (6 bases). CDR3 size: 15 residues. Trimming pared 2 bases from V and 7 bases from J, leaving 18 bases between. Looked up from germline, CDR1 is GTSNPN and CDR2 is SVGIG (reference sequence). CDR3 loop: CAWSTPGQPPNEQFF. In DNA, the CDR3 is TGTGCCTGGAGTACTCCGGGACAACCACCGAATGAGCAGTTCTTC.

This sequence joins TRBV27 and TRBJ2-6; maybe TRBD1 (5 bases). This CDR3 contains 16 residues. Germline CDR1 MNHEY, CDR2 SMNVEV (reference sequence). The V end lost 2 bases, the J end lost 5 bases, and 13 bases lay between the germline ends. CDR3 region: CASSLSRAGRANVLTF. CDR3 nucleotide sequence: TGTGCCAGCAGTTTAAGCAGGGCTGGGAGGGCCAACGTCCTGACTTTC.

This clone appeared a single time. This rearrangement joins TRBV19 to TRBJ1-1; 7 positions agree with TRBD1. Trimming at V came to 6 bases and at J to 1 base, leaving 8 bases not matched to a gene. The CDR3 is 15 residues long. In germline, CDR1 is LNHDA, CDR2 SQIVND (reference sequence). CDR3 protein: CASSLSDRRNTEAFF. In nucleotides, the CDR3 is TGTGCCAGTAGCCTCTCGGACAGGAGGAACACTGAAGCTTTCTTT.

V gene TRBV6-5 combines with J gene TRBJ2-5; 9 nucleotides agree with TRBD1. Germline lookup yields CDR1 MNHEY and CDR2 SVGAGI. Trimming took 4 bases from V and 0 from J; bases not matched to a gene: 3. CDR3 length: 15 residues. The CDR3 sequence: CASSSGQGYQETQYF. Here the CDR3 DNA reads TGTGCCAGCAGTTCAGGACAGGGGTACCAAGAGACCCAGTACTTC.

The chain has TRBV14 and TRBJ2-1, with a tentative D call TRBD1 (5 bases). The CDR3 is 16 residues long. Germline assignment: CDR1 SGHDN and CDR2 FVKESK. V shed 0 bases and J shed 8 bases, with 17 bases lying between them. CDR3 region: CASSQDLIVAGHEQFF. As DNA, the CDR3 is TGTGCCAGCAGCCAAGATCTGATTGTGGCAGGGCATGAGCAGTTCTTC.

This clone was seen only once. The chain joins TRBV4-3 to TRBJ2-3; D may be TRBD2 (5 bases). Trimming took off 1 base at V and 2 bases at J, with 10 bases between the two ends. Germline CDR1 LGHNA, CDR2 YSLEER. This CDR3 has 15 residues. CDR3 in DNA: TGCGCCAGCAGCCAAGCCCCTAGCCTCACAGATACGCAGTATTTT. The encoded protein is CASSQAPSLTDTQYF.

The chain has TRBV6-5 and TRBJ2-7; 7 positions agree with TRBD1. The CDR3 is 14 amino acids. The V and J ends lost 2 bases and 8 bases, in that order; junction bases with no gene match: 9. Germline V gives CDR1 MNHEY, CDR2 SVGAGI. The CDR3 DNA reads as TGTGCCAGCAGTTACGAGGGGGCCAGTTTCAAGCAGTACTTC. It codes for CASSYEGASFKQYF.

This chain links TRBV27 with TRBJ2-1, with TRBD2 as a possible D gene (6 bases). V lost 3 bases and J 9 bases, leaving 12 bases between the germline ends. CDR1 and CDR2 (germline): MNHEY, SMNVEV (reference sequence). This CDR3 comprises 13 residues. The CDR3 protein is CASSLGGIGEQFF. Written as DNA, the CDR3 is TGTGCCAGCAGTTTGGGGGGTATCGGTGAGCAGTTCTTC.

The chain combines TRBV5-1 with TRBJ1-2, with 8 bases matching TRBD1. The CDR3 runs to 14 residues. The ends lost 4 bases at V and 0 bases at J; junction bases unmatched: 2. Germline V gene sequence: CDR1 SGHRS, CDR2 YFSETQ. CDR3 sequence reads: CASSRTGTNYGYTF. The CDR3 region has the DNA TGCGCCAGCAGCCGGACAGGGACTAACTATGGCTACACCTTC.

This chain connects TRBV6-5 to TRBJ1-1; 8 bases map to TRBD1. The CDR3 is made up of 14 amino acids. Germline trimming cut 6 bases from V and 2 bases from J; bases unmatched to any gene: 5. Germline values: CDR1 MNHEY, CDR2 SVGAGI. The DNA of the CDR3 is TGTGCCAGCAGACCTGACAGGGGTAACACTGAAGCTTTCTTT. It codes for CASRPDRGNTEAFF.

The chain uses TRBV7-9 and TRBJ2-7; D is ambiguous. V lost 2 bases and J 2 bases, leaving 10 bases between the germline ends. Germline V gene data show CDR1 as SEHNR and CDR2 as FQNEAQ (reference sequence). This CDR3 contains 14 residues. CDR3 in amino acids: CASSLSAATYEQYF. The CDR3 bases are TGTGCCAGCAGCTTATCGGCAGCAACCTACGAGCAGTACTTC.

V is TRBV23-1 and J is TRBJ1-1; TRBD1 matches at 7 bases. TRBV23-1 is filed as an ORF, its function uncertain. CDR3 size: 13 residues. Trimming cost V 9 bases and J 7 bases; bases outside gene matches: 11. CDR3 bases: TGCGCCAGGTCGGGGAGGGGGCGAATTGAAGCTTTCTTT. Translation: CARSGRGRIEAFF.

This chain uses TRBV6-4 with TRBJ1-1, with 7 bases identical to TRBD1. The CDR3 has 15 amino acids. Germline trimming cut 6 bases from V and 5 bases from J; bases unmatched to any gene: 12. CDR1 MRHNA and CDR2 SNTAGT come from the germline V gene. CDR3 in amino acids: CASRLTGAGGTEAFF. The CDR3 DNA reads as TGTGCCAGCAGATTAACAGGGGCGGGAGGGACTGAAGCTTTCTTT.

V is TRBV19 and J is TRBJ2-6; perhaps TRBD1 as D (5 bases). Germline V gene sequence: CDR1 LNHDA, CDR2 SQIVND (reference sequence). V lost 4 bases and J 4 bases, leaving 8 bases between the germline ends. There are 14 residues in the CDR3. The CDR3 reads CASSTSGGANVLTF. CDR3 DNA: TGTGCCAGTAGTACCTCAGGGGGGGCCAACGTCCTGACTTTC.

J is TRBJ2-1 and V is TRBV28; TRBD2 aligns across 8 bases. The CDR3 has 15 residues. The V gene end was trimmed by 6 bases and the J gene end by 0 bases; junction bases not matched to a gene: 4. The germline gives CDR1 MDHEN, CDR2 SYDVKM. DNA for the CDR3: TGTGCCAGCAGACCGGGAGGGCCCTCCTACAATGAGCAGTTCTTC. This translates into CASRPGGPSYNEQFF.

This chain joins TRBV4-3 and TRBJ1-2, with D perhaps matching TRBD1 (6 bases). Trimming removed 2 bases from V and 2 bases from J, with 12 bases in between. Germline-derived CDR1 and CDR2 are LGHNA and YSLEER. This CDR3 has 15 amino acids. DNA for the CDR3: TGCGCCAGCAGCCAATCCGCAACAGGGAACTATGGCTACACCTTC. This translates into CASSQSATGNYGYTF.